This T cell receptor (beta chain) was sequenced in a study of diagnostic markers for celiac disease (dated by TCRdb to the early 2020s). CDR1 is given as SGHDT and CDR2 as YYEEEE, both from the germline V gene. Including the terminal cysteine and phenylalanine, the CDR3 comprises 14 residues. No coding sequence is recorded. The reads were generated on an Illumina MiSeq. TCRdb reprocessed the sequencing reads and holds a single record per CDR3 protein sequence, with no DNA. The sample table records a few thousand distinct CDR3 sequences. The top ten hold roughly a tenth of the sample. No count is recorded, yet this clonotype rates as medium-sized (0.01 to 0.1%) from its frequency. Its antigen is unknown.

This sequence uses TRBV5-6 and TRBJ1-5. The receptor was isolated from a human donor. This table probably holds off-target reads from a library built for another chain. Sequenced material: either unsorted cells or a sorted T cell fraction (not recorded which). The CDR3 protein sequence reads: CASSLAMVRMPQHF. With the rest looked up from the reference TRBV5-6 and TRBJ1-5 genes rather than sequenced, the full variable domain is DAGVTQSPTHLIKTRGQQVTLRCSPKSGHDTVSWYQQALGQGPQFIFQYYEEEERQRGNFPDRFSGHQFPNYSSELNVNALLLGDSALYLCASSLAMVRMPQHFGDGTRLSIL.